This section outlines one T cell receptor beta chain sequence together with its context. The CDR3 consists of 14 residues. The germline V and J ends were trimmed by 6 bases and 3 bases, with 15 bases remaining between them. Germline V gives CDR1 MNHEY, CDR2 SVGAGI. Study processing details: The assay estimated nucleated cells by amplifying reference gene primers. TCRdb's table, derived via immunoSEQ multiplex PCR, lists solely in-frame clones and lacks some. The V and J calls and clone size were taken over from that table, and D and trimming were inferred from the DNA. The repertoire holds around 270,000 clones, with more than 85% as singletons. The sample comes from a study of blood T cell repertoires in COVID-19.

This sequence joins TRBV6-5 and TRBJ2-7; possibly TRBD1 for D (6 bases). The source material was peripheral blood. This clonotype originated in a man between 35 and 55 years old with acute or convalescent COVID-19. The CDR3, as DNA: TGTGCCAGCAGCTCGACAGGACCATTCTACGAGCAGTACTTC. It translates to CASSSTGPFYEQYF.